The 13 T cell receptor beta chains given below trace back to one sample, sequenced in a study of T cell responses to AZD1222 COVID-19 vaccine. TCRdb's copy holds only in-frame clones and misses some; the assay was immunoSEQ multiplex PCR. The sample includes more than 85,000 clones, 85% to 95% of them seen just once. Sequenced material: peripheral blood, taken 28 days after the second AZD1222 dose. The source of these receptors is an adult who received the AZD1222 COVID-19 vaccine.

The genes are TRBV7-2 and TRBJ1-2, with 10 bases lining up with TRBD1. The CDR3 has 15 residues. Trimming cost V 1 base and J 5 bases; bases outside gene matches: 4. Per the germline V gene, CDR1 is SGHTA and CDR2 is FQGNSA. The CDR3 sequence is CASSLVPGQGYGYTF. CDR3 bases: TGTGCCAGCAGCTTAGTCCCGGGACAGGGGTATGGCTACACCTTC.

The chain uses TRBV6-5 and TRBJ2-5, with 7 bases aligning to TRBD2. J lost 7 bases, V lost 11 bases, and 4 bases had no gene match. This CDR3 spans 10 amino acids. CDR1 MNHEY and CDR2 SVGAGI come from the germline V gene. The CDR3 DNA reads TGTGCCGCGGGGGAGAGGACCCAGTACTTC. Amino acids: CAAGERTQYF.

This chain uses TRBV5-1 with TRBJ1-3; D is ambiguous. Germline V CDR1 and CDR2: SGHRS, YFSETQ. Deletions cut 0 bases from V and 4 bases from J, with 14 bases between. This CDR3 comprises 16 residues. The CDR3 region has the DNA TGCGCCAGCAGCTTGGAGGGCTTCGGCAGGGGAAACACCATATATTTT. Its protein product is CASSLEGFGRGNTIYF.

With respect to this clone: In the same sample, other DNA sequences code for this CDR3. V and J are TRBV18 and TRBJ1-2; a weak D match, TRBD1 (5 bases). The germline V and J ends were trimmed by 3 bases and 3 bases, with 8 bases remaining between them. Germline V gene data show CDR1 as KGHSH and CDR2 as LQKENI. The CDR3 length is 13 residues. DNA of the CDR3: TGTGCCAGCTCACCCGGGACTGACTATGGCTACACCTTC. It yields the protein CASSPGTDYGYTF.

This sequence joins TRBV10-3 and TRBJ1-2; D is undetermined. Trimming removed 2 bases at V and 4 bases at J, with 14 bases between. The CDR3 length is 15 residues. The germline V gene encodes CDR1 ENHRY and CDR2 SYGVKD. The DNA of the CDR3 is TGTGCCATCAGTGAGGGTAGGGATGGCCTCTATGGCTACACCTTC. Protein: CAISEGRDGLYGYTF.

The chain is built from TRBV5-4 and TRBJ1-3; possibly TRBD1 for D (6 bases). The V gene lost 8 bases and the J gene lost 0 bases, with 18 bases spanning the gap. The CDR3 length is 16 residues. Per germline, CDR1 SGHNT and CDR2 YYREEE (reference sequence). The CDR3, as DNA: TGTGCCAGAAATGATGGGGGGCCCAGCTCTGGAAACACCATATATTTT. Translation gives CARNDGGPSSGNTIYF.

This rearrangement joins TRBV18 to TRBJ1-6; D remains ambiguous. Trimming shortened V by 3 bases and J by 10 bases, and 10 bases separated the two germline ends. The germline CDR1 and CDR2 sequences are KGHSH and LQKENI. The CDR3 consists of 13 residues. This chain's CDR3 is CASSPSLGSPLHF. The CDR3, as DNA: TGTGCCAGCTCACCGTCCCTTGGGTCACCCCTCCACTTT.

This chain uses TRBV11-2 with TRBJ1-3; maybe TRBD1 (6 bases). The CDR3 has 17 amino acids. Germline V CDR1 and CDR2: SGHAT, FQNNGV. Trimming shortened V by 4 bases and J by 8 bases, and 24 bases separated the two germline ends. The CDR3 DNA sequence: TGTGCCAGCAGCTCACTCGAGGGACCAGGGGCCAGGGACACCATATATTTT. It encodes CASSSLEGPGARDTIYF.

The chain is built from TRBV7-9 and TRBJ2-5; 8 bases align to TRBD2. Germline V lookup: CDR1 SEHNR, CDR2 FQNEAQ (reference sequence). The CDR3 consists of 16 residues. Trimming at V came to 3 bases and at J to 5 bases, leaving 11 bases not matched to a gene. DNA for the CDR3: TGTGCCAGCAGCTTTCTAATAGCGGGGAGCCACGAGACCCAGTACTTC. As protein: CASSFLIAGSHETQYF.

The rearrangement links TRBV10-3 to TRBJ2-5; TRBD1 matches at 7 bases. This CDR3 has 13 residues. J was trimmed by 2 bases and V by 11 bases; bases with no gene match: 8. Germline values: CDR1 ENHRY, CDR2 SYGVKD. In DNA, the CDR3 is TGTGCCTCCGAAGGGGGCCTTCAAGAGACCCAGTACTTC. It codes for CASEGGLQETQYF.

The chain couples TRBV3-1 (or the pseudogene TRBV3-2) to TRBJ1-1, with D perhaps matching TRBD1 (5 bases). Deletions cut 6 bases from V and 3 bases from J, with 11 bases between. This CDR3 spans 13 amino acids. Germline V CDR1 and CDR2: LGHDT, YNNKEL (reference sequence). The CDR3 region is CASSRQIDTEAFF. The CDR3, as DNA: TGTGCCAGCAGTCGACAGATCGACACTGAAGCTTTCTTT.

J is TRBJ2-5 and V is TRBV5-5; 10 bases map to TRBD2. J was trimmed by 5 bases and V by 1 base; bases with no gene match: 11. CDR3 length: 17 residues. CDR1 is SGHKS and CDR2 is YYEKEE in the germline V gene (reference sequence). The CDR3 DNA reads as TGTGCCAGCAGCTTGAGTCTAGCGGGGGTTGAATCGGAGACCCAGTACTTC. This codes for CASSLSLAGVESETQYF.

The chain is built from TRBV12-3 or TRBV12-4 and TRBJ1-5, with D perhaps TRBD1 (5 bases). The CDR3 contains 13 residues. V lost 6 bases to trimming and J lost 4 bases, with 10 bases between them. The CDR3 region has the DNA TGTGCCAGCAGAGGGGTGGGGAATCAGCCCCAGCATTTT. Protein sequence: CASRGVGNQPQHF.